The T cell receptor (beta chain) described here comes from a study of CD8 T cells in ankylosing spondylitis (dated 2017 in TCRdb). With regard to the full study: The study profiled T cell receptor beta repertoires in healthy donors and ankylosing spondylitis patients to find disease-linked TCR variants. The full study cohort comprised about 23 ankylosing spondylitis patients and some 110 healthy donors. Peripheral blood was sampled, and synovial fluid was also collected from ankylosing spondylitis patients. Here is what the overall study found, with its caveats: Some motif variants had previously been reported in the synovial fluid and blood of reactive arthritis patients, which suggests shared mechanisms of disease initiation. The disease-linked clones had a CD8+ phenotype and were found at relatively low frequencies in peripheral blood. According to the report, matched synovial fluid samples from ankylosing spondylitis patients were significantly enriched for the disease-linked clones. A TCR beta motif made up of eight highly homologous amino acid variants appeared to be characteristic of blood from ankylosing spondylitis patients.

Data came from an Illumina MiSeq. TCR beta libraries were prepared by quantitative 5'-RACE with molecular barcodes. Under the source paper's analysis protocol: A new computational method, built on a probabilistic model of VDJ rearrangement, was used to identify disease-linked TCR variants. TCRdb reprocessing: public reads trimmed at Q25 with fastp, clones called with MiXCR, in-frame beta chains kept. One record per CDR3 amino acid sequence lists the most common genes and DNA. The V and J calls and clone size are TCRdb's, not the authors'. The sample records tens of thousands of distinct CDR3 sequences, roughly 7.9% of which are singletons. The ten largest make up almost 30% of the sample. V is shortened by 5 bases, J by 2 bases, and the region joining them spans 17 bases. Measured from the cysteine to the phenylalanine, the CDR3 is 15 residues long. The DNA shown is the 45-base CDR3, in frame from base 1. The germline V gene (reference sequence) specifies SGHKS as CDR1 and YYEKEE as CDR2.

Comments on this clonotype: Its specific antigen is unknown. No base quality information exists; no much larger clone differs at one position.

The rearranged segments are TRBV5-5 and TRBJ2-7; TRBD1 is perhaps the D gene, given 6 matching bases. The clonotype was recovered from a male donor with ankylosing spondylitis or in good health (not recorded which). The sequenced material came from blood. The CDR3 corresponds to CASRIRTAPTYEQYF. In nucleotides, the sequence is TGTGCCAGCAGGATCAGGACAGCACCTACCTACGAGCAGTACTTC. Supplemented by the reference TRBV5-5 and TRBJ2-7 proteins around the CDR3, the complete variable domain is DAGVTQSPTHLIKTRGQQVTLRCSPISGHKSVSWYQQVLGQGPQFIFQYYEKEERGRGNFPDRFSARQFPNYSSELNVNALLLGDSALYLCASRIRTAPTYEQYFGPGTRLTVT.